This T cell receptor beta chain emerged from a study of cytomegalovirus exposure and HLA in healthy donors. Study results and caveats: Later analysis identified a missense DCLRE1C variant that was linked to TCR beta V- and J-gene trimming. The authors excluded some V segments, including TRBV6-2 and TRBV6-3, as indistinguishable.

This PCR relied on a set of 60 Vbeta primers and 13 Jbeta primers. Sequencing was performed with immunoSEQ multiplex PCR; in TCRdb, only in-frame clones are kept and a portion is missing. The table records 180,000 or so clones, approximately 85% of them present only once. Comment on this clone: No antigen is known for it.

The ends were cut back, 7 bases at V and 1 base at J, with 10 bases in the middle. The CDR3 is made up of 13 amino acids. Looked up from germline, CDR1 is MNHNS and CDR2 is SASEGT. Sequencing input: PBMCs. This TCR came from a man younger than 35 in good health and CMV-seropositive. The chain combines TRBV6-1 with TRBJ1-1; D remains unclear. The CDR3: CASTLTPNTEAFF. As DNA, the CDR3 is TGTGCCAGCACCCTCACACCGAACACTGAAGCTTTCTTT.